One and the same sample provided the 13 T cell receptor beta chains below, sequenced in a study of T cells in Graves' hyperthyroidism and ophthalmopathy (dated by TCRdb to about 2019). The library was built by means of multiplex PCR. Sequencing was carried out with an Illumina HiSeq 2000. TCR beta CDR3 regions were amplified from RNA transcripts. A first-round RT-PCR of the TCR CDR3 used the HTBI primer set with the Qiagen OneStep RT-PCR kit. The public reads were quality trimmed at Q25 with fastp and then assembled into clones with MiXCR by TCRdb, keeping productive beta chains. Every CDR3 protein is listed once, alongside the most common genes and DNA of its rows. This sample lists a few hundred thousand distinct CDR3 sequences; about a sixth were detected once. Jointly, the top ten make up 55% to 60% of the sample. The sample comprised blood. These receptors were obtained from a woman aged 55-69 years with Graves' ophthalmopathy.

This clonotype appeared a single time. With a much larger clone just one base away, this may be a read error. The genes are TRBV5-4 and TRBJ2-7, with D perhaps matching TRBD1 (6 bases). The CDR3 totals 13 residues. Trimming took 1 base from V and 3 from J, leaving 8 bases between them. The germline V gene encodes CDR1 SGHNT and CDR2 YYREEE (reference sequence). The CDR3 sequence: CASSLTGIYEQYF. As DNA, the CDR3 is TGTGCCAGCAGCTTGACAGGGATCTACGAGCAGTACTTC. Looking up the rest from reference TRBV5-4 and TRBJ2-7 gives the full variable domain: ETGVTQSPTHLIKTRGQQVTLRCSSQSGHNTVSWYQQALGQGPQFIFQYYREEENGRGNFPPRFSGLQFPNYSSELNVNALELDDSALYLCASSLTGIYEQYFGPGTRLTVT.

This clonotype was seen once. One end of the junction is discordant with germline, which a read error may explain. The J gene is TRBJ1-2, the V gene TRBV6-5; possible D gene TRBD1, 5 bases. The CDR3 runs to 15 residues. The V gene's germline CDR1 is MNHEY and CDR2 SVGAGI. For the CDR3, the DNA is TGTGCCAGCATTTACTCGAGGACATCGAACTATGGCTACACCTTC. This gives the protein CASIYSRTSNYGYTF.

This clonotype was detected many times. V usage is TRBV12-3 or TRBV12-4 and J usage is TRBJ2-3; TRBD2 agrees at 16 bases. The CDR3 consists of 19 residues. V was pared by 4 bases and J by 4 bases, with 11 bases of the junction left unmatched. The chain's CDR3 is CASSSDGGLAGGPPDTQYF. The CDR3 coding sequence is TGTGCCAGCAGTTCCGATGGGGGACTAGCGGGAGGGCCGCCAGATACGCAGTATTTT.

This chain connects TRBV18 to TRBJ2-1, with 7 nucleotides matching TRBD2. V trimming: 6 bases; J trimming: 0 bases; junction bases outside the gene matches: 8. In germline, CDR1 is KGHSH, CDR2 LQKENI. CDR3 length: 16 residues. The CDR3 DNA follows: TGTGCCAGCTCCAAACCAGGCGGGAGCTCCTACAATGAGCAGTTCTTC. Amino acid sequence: CASSKPGGSSYNEQFF.

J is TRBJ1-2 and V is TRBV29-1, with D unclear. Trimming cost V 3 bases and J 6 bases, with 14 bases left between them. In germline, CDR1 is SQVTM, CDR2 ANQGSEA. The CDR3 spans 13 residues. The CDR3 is CSVDGQNANGYTF. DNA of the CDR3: TGCAGCGTTGATGGGCAAAACGCTAATGGCTACACCTTC.

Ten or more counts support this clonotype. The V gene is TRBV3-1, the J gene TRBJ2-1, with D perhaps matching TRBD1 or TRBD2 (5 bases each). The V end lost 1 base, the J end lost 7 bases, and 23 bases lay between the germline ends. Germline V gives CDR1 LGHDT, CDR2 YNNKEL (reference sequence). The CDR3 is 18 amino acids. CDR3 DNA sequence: TGTGCCAGCAGCCAAGTAGGGGTCGGGACCCCAACAGGTAATGAGCAGTTCTTC. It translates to CASSQVGVGTPTGNEQFF.

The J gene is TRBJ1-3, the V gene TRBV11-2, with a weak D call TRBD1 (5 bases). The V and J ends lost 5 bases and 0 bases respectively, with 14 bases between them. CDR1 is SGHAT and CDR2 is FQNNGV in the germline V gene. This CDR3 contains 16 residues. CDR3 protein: CASSNQQASSGNTIYF. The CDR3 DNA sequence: TGTGCCAGCAGCAACCAACAGGCTTCCTCTGGAAACACCATATATTTT.

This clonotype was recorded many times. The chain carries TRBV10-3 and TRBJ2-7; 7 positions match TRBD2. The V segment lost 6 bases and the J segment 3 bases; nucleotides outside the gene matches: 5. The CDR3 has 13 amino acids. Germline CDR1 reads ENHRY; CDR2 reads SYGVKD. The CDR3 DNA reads TGTGCCATCAGCTCGACTAGCAACTACGAGCAGTACTTC. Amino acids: CAISSTSNYEQYF.

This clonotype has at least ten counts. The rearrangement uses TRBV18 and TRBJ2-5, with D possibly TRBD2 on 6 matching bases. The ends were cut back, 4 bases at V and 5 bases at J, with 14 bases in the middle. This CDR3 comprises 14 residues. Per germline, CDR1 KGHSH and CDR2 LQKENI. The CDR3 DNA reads TGTGCCAGCTCACAAATACGGGGGATGGAGACCCAGTACTTC. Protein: CASSQIRGMETQYF.

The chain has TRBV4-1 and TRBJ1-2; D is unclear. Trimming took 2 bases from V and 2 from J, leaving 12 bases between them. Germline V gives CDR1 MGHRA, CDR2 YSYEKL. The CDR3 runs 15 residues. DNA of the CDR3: TGCGCCAGCAGCCAATCGGCGAAGCAAAACTATGGCTACACCTTC. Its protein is CASSQSAKQNYGYTF.

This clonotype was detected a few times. CDR3 loop: CASSQQGEAGELFF. CDR3 coding DNA: TGTGCCAGCAGCCAACAGGGTGAGGCCGGGGAGCTGTTTTTT. This sequence joins TRBV7-9 and TRBJ2-2; D perhaps matches TRBD1 (6 bases). V shed 5 bases and J shed 6 bases, with 13 bases lying between them. Germline V gene sequence: CDR1 SEHNR, CDR2 FQNEAQ (reference sequence). The CDR3 contains 14 residues.

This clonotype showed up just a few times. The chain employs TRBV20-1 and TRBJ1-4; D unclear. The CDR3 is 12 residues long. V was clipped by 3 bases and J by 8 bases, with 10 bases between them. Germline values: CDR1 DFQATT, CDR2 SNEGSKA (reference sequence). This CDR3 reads CSASGGREKLFF. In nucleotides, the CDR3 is TGCAGTGCTAGCGGAGGGAGGGAAAAACTGTTTTTT.

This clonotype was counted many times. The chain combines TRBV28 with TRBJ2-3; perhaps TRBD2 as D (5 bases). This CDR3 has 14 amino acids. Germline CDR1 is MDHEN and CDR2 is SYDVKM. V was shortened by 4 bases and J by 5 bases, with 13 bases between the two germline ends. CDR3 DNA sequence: TGTGCCAGCAGTTCGGGCGGGTTCGGAGATACGCAGTATTTT. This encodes CASSSGGFGDTQYF.